The present TCR beta chain was sequenced within a study of human T cells and chemical hapten exposure. This CDR3 region has 12 residues. The germline V and J ends were trimmed by 4 bases and 7 bases, with 11 bases remaining between them. CDR1 is SQVTM and CDR2 is ANQGSEA in the germline V gene. For this clonotype: The antigen is unknown.

TCRdb re-analysed the RACE reads in MiXCR, keeping a single row per CDR3 protein. The profile shows some 91,000 distinct CDR3 sequences, 12% of them singletons. Regarding the study as a whole: Because they had alopecia, donors may respond immunologically unlike healthy people. DPC sensitization left the count of TCRs above 1 in 1000 unchanged.

As for time point: patch test 1, 2 weeks after DPC sensitization. Treatment meaning: therapeutic diphenylcyclopropenone sensitization with weekly scalp DPC. The J gene is TRBJ1-5, the V gene TRBV29-1; tentatively, D is TRBD1 (5 bases). The origin of this receptor is a woman aged 40 to 55 with alopecia areata. Some clones in this sample may be carry-over from other donors' samples. The input for sequencing was whole blood, taken in connection with sensitization to the hapten diphenylcyclopropenone (DPC). CDR3 nucleotides: TGCAGCGTTGGTGCAGGGAGGCAGCCCCAGCATTTT. This codes for CSVGAGRQPQHF.